A single sample gave rise to the 24 T cell receptor beta chains below, sequenced in a study of T cell responses to AZD1222 COVID-19 vaccine. Measured with immunoSEQ multiplex PCR; TCRdb has only the in-frame clones, and not every one. Of about 55,000 clones detected, 80% to 90% appear once; the ten largest clones hold 2%. The sequences come from peripheral blood, collected on day 0 of AZD1222 vaccination. These receptors came from an adult in good health.

The chain couples TRBV5-1 to TRBJ2-6; no definite D call. Trimming removed 0 bases at V and 4 bases at J, with 8 bases between. CDR1 and CDR2 from the germline V gene are SGHRS and YFSETQ. The CDR3 sequence is 15 residues long. The CDR3 nucleotides read TGCGCCAGCAGCTTGGACAGCAACGGGGCCAACGTCCTGACTTTC. This encodes CASSLDSNGANVLTF.

The CDR3 is CASSLKGQETQYF. The CDR3 region has the DNA TGTGCCAGCAGCTTAAAGGGACAAGAGACCCAGTACTTC. This sequence joins TRBV7-3 and TRBJ2-5; D unresolved. The ends were cut back, 1 base at V and 2 bases at J, with 5 bases in the middle. Germline V gives CDR1 SGHTA, CDR2 FQGTGA. The CDR3 is 13 residues long.

The chain combines TRBV4-2 with TRBJ2-7; 8 nucleotides line up with TRBD2. Germline loops: CDR1 LGHNA, CDR2 YNFKEQ. The CDR3 is 16 amino acids. V trimming: 4 bases; J trimming: 3 bases; junction bases outside the gene matches: 11. CDR3 sequence: CASSPGRGGPDYEQYF. CDR3 DNA: TGTGCCAGCAGCCCCGGGAGGGGAGGGCCAGACTACGAGCAGTACTTC.

The rearrangement links TRBV28 to TRBJ2-7, with 7 bases identical to TRBD1. This CDR3 has 15 amino acids. CDR1 is MDHEN and CDR2 is SYDVKM in the germline V gene. The ends lost 5 bases at V and 4 bases at J; junction bases unmatched: 11. The CDR3 spells CASSPQGGRAYEQYF. The CDR3, as DNA: TGTGCCAGCAGTCCCCAAGGGGGCAGGGCATACGAGCAGTACTTC.

This clone turned up a few times. V and J are TRBV7-9 and TRBJ1-4; D is perhaps TRBD1 (5 bases). This CDR3 contains 14 residues. Germline CDR1 and CDR2: SEHNR and FQNEAQ (reference sequence). V lost 5 bases to trimming and J lost 5 bases, with 12 bases between them. This CDR3 is CASSPRDGNEKLFF. Here the CDR3 DNA reads TGTGCCAGCAGCCCGAGGGACGGAAATGAAAAACTGTTTTTT. The complete variable domain, with remaining parts taken from reference TRBV7-9 and TRBJ1-4, reads DTGVSQNPRHKITKRGQNVTFRCDPISEHNRLYWYRQTLGQGPEFLTYFQNEAQLEKSRLLSDRFSAERPKGSFSTLEIQRTEQGDSAMYLCASSPRDGNEKLFFGSGTQLSVL.

The chain links TRBV28 to TRBJ1-4; 7 positions agree with TRBD1. This CDR3 contains 13 residues. The trim removed 10 bases at V and 8 bases at J, leaving 10 bases unmatched. Germline assignment: CDR1 MDHEN and CDR2 SYDVKM. The CDR3 protein is CATLTGRDEKLFF. CDR3 sequence (DNA): TGTGCCACCCTGACAGGGCGGGACGAAAAACTGTTTTTT.

The genes are TRBV24-1 and TRBJ2-1, with 7 bases matching TRBD2. In germline, CDR1 is KGHDR, CDR2 SFDVKD. The CDR3 loop spans 16 amino acids. The trim removed 0 bases at V and 0 bases at J, leaving 1 base unmatched. The CDR3 nucleotides are TGTGCCACCAGTGATTTGCGCGGGAGCTCCTACAATGAGCAGTTCTTC. Its protein product is CATSDLRGSSYNEQFF.

The table lists this clone with a count of one. The V call is TRBV28, the J call TRBJ2-7; D might be TRBD1 (6 bases). Germline V CDR1 and CDR2: MDHEN, SYDVKM. CDR3 length equals 14 residues. Trimming removed 6 bases from V and 2 bases from J, with 14 bases in between. CDR3 in amino acids: CASRIQRTAYEQYF. Written as DNA, the CDR3 is TGTGCCAGCAGAATACAAAGGACAGCCTACGAGCAGTACTTC.

The chain has TRBV27 and TRBJ1-6; no clear D. This CDR3 comprises 10 residues. Trimming removed 7 bases at V and 8 bases at J, with 3 bases between. The germline CDR1 and CDR2 sequences are MNHEY and SMNVEV (reference sequence). The CDR3 DNA sequence: TGTGCCAGCAAGGATTCACCCCTCCACTTT. This translates into CASKDSPLHF.

This chain joins TRBV6-2 or TRBV6-3 and TRBJ2-5; no definite D call. V was trimmed by 1 base and J by 3 bases, leaving 6 bases between them. CDR1 MNHEY and CDR2 SVGEGT come from the germline V gene. This CDR3 region has 13 residues. CDR3 sequence reads: CASSYLHKETQYF. The CDR3 DNA follows: TGTGCCAGCAGTTACTTGCATAAAGAGACCCAGTACTTC.

V usage is TRBV25-1 and J usage is TRBJ2-1; maybe TRBD1 (6 bases). The V end lost 5 bases, the J end lost 8 bases, and 22 bases lay between the germline ends. The CDR3 spans 16 residues. Germline CDR1 and CDR2: MGHDK and SYGVNS. The CDR3 reads CASSPVGVTGSHEQFF. Here the CDR3 DNA reads TGTGCCAGCAGTCCTGTGGGGGTCACAGGGTCCCATGAGCAGTTCTTC. Full variable domain (outside the CDR3, taken from reference TRBV25-1 and TRBJ2-1): EADIYQTPRYLVIGTGKKITLECSQTMGHDKMYWYQQDPGMELHLIHYSYGVNSTEKGDLSSESTVSRIRTEHFPLTLESARPSHTSQYLCASSPVGVTGSHEQFFGPGTRLTVL.

The chain links TRBV12-3 or TRBV12-4 to TRBJ1-1; D perhaps matches TRBD1 (5 bases). The CDR3 loop spans 13 amino acids. Trimming took 6 bases from V and 7 from J, leaving 15 bases between them. The CDR3 here is CASSRGAGVEAFF. The CDR3, as DNA: TGTGCCAGCAGCCGCGGGGCGGGGGTTGAAGCTTTCTTT.

The V gene is TRBV7-8, the J gene TRBJ2-3; perhaps TRBD2 as D (5 bases). Germline-derived CDR1 and CDR2 are SGHVS and FQNEAQ. Trimming shortened V by 5 bases and J by 3 bases, and 12 bases separated the two germline ends. The CDR3 consists of 14 residues. In nucleotides, the CDR3 is TGTGCCAGCAGCCGGGGAGATAGTACAGATACGCAGTATTTT. Translating gives CASSRGDSTDTQYF.

The chain recombines TRBV6-5 with TRBJ1-2; 8 bases align to TRBD1. CDR3 length: 14 residues. Germline assignment: CDR1 MNHEY and CDR2 SVGAGI. With V trimmed by 5 bases and J by 2 bases, 4 bases remained unmatched. The CDR3 here is CASSQGALNYGYTF. The CDR3 bases are TGTGCCAGCAGTCAGGGGGCGCTCAACTATGGCTACACCTTC.

The chain has TRBV10-3 and TRBJ2-1, with 8 bases that match TRBD2. The germline V gene has CDR1 ENHRY and CDR2 SYGVKD. The trim removed 5 bases at V and 8 bases at J, leaving 11 bases unmatched. CDR3 length: 15 residues. CDR3 DNA: TGTGCCATCAGTTCACGGGAGGGAACCCCCGATGAGCAGTTCTTC. Its translation: CAISSREGTPDEQFF.

This clone showed up just once. This chain joins TRBV5-1 and TRBJ2-1, with 11 bases matching TRBD2. Germline CDR1 and CDR2: SGHRS and YFSETQ. V was clipped by 1 base and J by 6 bases; unmatched bases: 6. This CDR3 contains 16 residues. CDR3 DNA: TGCGCCAGCAGCTTGCCACTAGCGGGAGAGCTCAATGAGCAGTTCTTC. Translating it yields CASSLPLAGELNEQFF.

The chain carries TRBV9 and TRBJ2-1; TRBD2 aligns across 12 bases. The junction had 8 bases not matched to a gene; V was cut back by 0 bases and J by 10 bases. The CDR3 consists of 16 residues. Germline CDR1 SGDLS, CDR2 YYNGEE. The CDR3 nucleotides are TGTGCCAGCAGCGTAGCAGCTAGCGGGAGGGCCCAGGAGCAGTTCTTC. This translates into CASSVAASGRAQEQFF.

The chain links TRBV5-1 to TRBJ1-4; 7 nucleotides match TRBD1. Per germline, CDR1 SGHRS and CDR2 YFSETQ. The CDR3 totals 16 residues. V shed 4 bases, J shed 4 bases, and the junction held 10 bases outside the gene matches. Here the CDR3 DNA reads TGCGCCAGCAGCGCTGGGACAGTCACGCTTAATGAAAAACTGTTTTTT. This encodes CASSAGTVTLNEKLFF.

This chain joins TRBV12-3 or TRBV12-4 and TRBJ2-1; D is possibly TRBD2 (6 bases). The CDR3 sequence is 12 residues long. Trimming removed 8 bases at V and 10 bases at J, with 15 bases between. CDR3 region: CASVHGGREQFF. The DNA of the CDR3 is TGTGCCAGCGTTCACGGAGGGAGGGAGCAGTTCTTC.

V gene TRBV5-1 combines with J gene TRBJ2-5; 11 positions agree with TRBD2. The CDR3 has 13 amino acids. The V gene's germline CDR1 is SGHRS and CDR2 YFSETQ. The ends lost 1 base at V and 7 bases at J; junction bases unmatched: 0. The CDR3 protein is CASSLTSGGTQYF. The CDR3 DNA is TGCGCCAGCAGCTTGACTAGCGGGGGGACCCAGTACTTC.

In this sample, this clone turned up once. This sequence joins TRBV3-1 (or the pseudogene TRBV3-2) and TRBJ1-1; 12 bases line up with TRBD1. Trimming at V came to 1 base and at J to 4 bases, leaving 4 bases not matched to a gene. The CDR3 totals 16 residues. Germline CDR1 LGHDT, CDR2 YNNKEL (reference sequence). This chain's CDR3 is CASSQVPGQGATEAFF. CDR3 in DNA: TGTGCCAGCAGCCAAGTTCCGGGACAGGGGGCCACTGAAGCTTTCTTT.

The rearrangement joins TRBV19 to TRBJ1-5; 8 nucleotides agree with TRBD1. V lost 2 bases, J lost 6 bases, and 9 bases stayed unmatched. Germline V gene sequence: CDR1 LNHDA, CDR2 SQIVND (reference sequence). This CDR3 has 16 amino acids. The CDR3 loop is CASSIWSAGGGQPQHF. CDR3 nucleotides: TGTGCCAGTAGTATATGGTCAGCAGGGGGCGGTCAGCCCCAGCATTTT.

This clone showed up just a few times. CDR3 residues: CASSKVEPGLPDTQYF. DNA for the CDR3: TGTGCCAGCAGCAAAGTAGAGCCAGGATTGCCAGATACGCAGTATTTT. This chain joins TRBV21-1 and TRBJ2-3; the D call TRBD1 from the table was never checked on the DNA. TRBV21-1 is flagged as a pseudogene. CDR3 size: 16 residues.

This clone was seen just once. The V gene is TRBV18, the J gene TRBJ2-7; TRBD1 agrees at 11 bases. There are 16 residues in the CDR3. The germline V gene encodes CDR1 KGHSH and CDR2 LQKENI. The V gene end was trimmed by 4 bases and the J gene end by 4 bases; junction bases not matched to a gene: 9. Written as DNA, the CDR3 is TGTGCCAGCTCACTTGGTCCGGGACAGGGGGTATACGAGCAGTACTTC. This sequence encodes CASSLGPGQGVYEQYF.